A single sample is the source of the 11 T cell receptor beta chains below, sequenced in a study of control samples from healthy donors and cancer patients. Only in-frame clones appear in the TCRdb table, and some are missing; sequencing was by immunoSEQ multiplex PCR. The repertoire holds 150,000 to 200,000 clones, with roughly nine tenths as singletons. The sequenced material came from blood. These receptors came from a man aged 25-45 years in good health.

This clone was observed a few times. The chain employs TRBV29-1 and TRBJ1-2; D is possibly TRBD1 (6 bases). Germline V lookup: CDR1 SQVTM, CDR2 ANQGSEA. This CDR3 region has 13 residues. Trimming removed 3 bases from V and 4 bases from J, with 12 bases in between. The CDR3 loop is CSVEKQGTYGYTF. DNA of the CDR3: TGCAGCGTTGAGAAACAGGGCACCTATGGCTACACCTTC.

V gene TRBV7-2 combines with J gene TRBJ1-5; D call uncertain. CDR1 and CDR2 (germline): SGHTA, FQGNSA. V lost 1 base to trimming and J lost 5 bases, with 9 bases between them. This CDR3 comprises 14 residues. The CDR3 nucleotides are TGTGCCAGCAGCTTAGGAGTTCGGGATCAGCCCCAGCATTTT. This translates into CASSLGVRDQPQHF.

This chain connects TRBV5-4 to TRBJ2-3; 14 positions agree with TRBD2. This CDR3 contains 16 residues. Germline V lookup: CDR1 SGHNT, CDR2 YYREEE (reference sequence). V was clipped by 4 bases and J by 4 bases; unmatched bases: 5. The chain's CDR3 is CASSTGLAGVADTQYF. The CDR3 bases are TGTGCCAGCAGCACGGGACTAGCGGGAGTAGCAGATACGCAGTATTTT.

J is TRBJ1-6 and V is TRBV9; D is unclear. The CDR3 has 13 amino acids. Trimming stripped 3 bases from V and 10 bases from J, with 11 bases between. Germline CDR1 SGDLS, CDR2 YYNGEE. Here the CDR3 DNA reads TGTGCCAGCAGCGAGACCCTAGGGTCACCCCTCCACTTT. Translating it yields CASSETLGSPLHF.

V usage is TRBV11-3 and J usage is TRBJ2-1, with D perhaps being TRBD1 or TRBD2 (5 bases each). With 4 bases removed from V and 3 bases from J, the gap between germline ends came to 13 bases. The CDR3 runs 15 residues. CDR1 and CDR2 from the germline V gene are SGHNT and YENEEA. CDR3 DNA: TGTGCCAGCAGCTCCGGGACCCGAGGCTACAATGAGCAGTTCTTC. Protein product: CASSSGTRGYNEQFF. Variable domain in full (rest from reference TRBV11-3 and TRBJ2-1): EAGVVQSPRYKIIEKKQPVAFWCNPISGHNTLYWYLQNLGQGPELLIRYENEEAVDDSQLPKDRFSAERLKGVDSTLKIQPAELGDSAVYLCASSSGTRGYNEQFFGPGTRLTVL.

V gene TRBV6-1 combines with J gene TRBJ1-2, with D hard to call. The CDR3 runs 12 residues. Trimming removed 1 base at V and 7 bases at J, with 7 bases between. CDR1 is MNHNS, CDR2 SASEGT, per germline. CDR3 residues: CASSEGMGGYTF. DNA for the CDR3: TGTGCCAGCAGTGAAGGGATGGGTGGCTACACCTTC.

The gene calls are TRBV5-1 and TRBJ2-1; possible D gene TRBD1, 8 bases. This CDR3 spans 14 amino acids. Trimming pared 9 bases from V and 6 bases from J, leaving 19 bases between. From germline, CDR1 is SGHRS and CDR2 YFSETQ. The CDR3 DNA reads as TGCGCCACCCAACAGGGGGGGGCGGTCAATGAGCAGTTCTTC. Its protein product is CATQQGGAVNEQFF. Drawing the rest from reference TRBV5-1 and TRBJ2-1, the complete variable domain is KAGVTQTPRYLIKTRGQQVTLSCSPISGHRSVSWYQQTPGQGLQFLFEYFSETQRNKGNFPGRFSGRQFSNSRSEMNVSTLELGDSALYLCATQQGGAVNEQFFGPGTRLTVL.

The V gene is TRBV15, the J gene TRBJ2-2, with D unresolved. Germline CDR1 is LNHNV and CDR2 is YYDKDF (reference sequence). Trimming stripped 7 bases from V and 3 bases from J, with 9 bases between. This CDR3 has 13 residues. The CDR3 here is CATTTRYTGELFF. Here the CDR3 DNA reads TGTGCCACCACCACCCGGTACACCGGGGAGCTGTTTTTT.

About this clone itself: Its ends do not fully match the called genes, so a read error is possible. J is TRBJ2-2 and V is TRBV7-2; TRBD2 agrees at 10 bases. Germline V gene data show CDR1 as SGHTA and CDR2 as FQGNSA. The CDR3 runs to 17 residues. CDR3 nucleotide sequence: TGTGCCAGCAGCTTAGGTTTACTAGCGGGGAACCCCGGGGAGCTGTTTTTT. Residues: CASSLGLLAGNPGELFF.

J is TRBJ1-5 and V is TRBV2; D uncertain. CDR3 length: 16 residues. V dropped 6 bases and J dropped 4 bases, with 19 bases sitting between them. The V gene's germline CDR1 is SNHLY and CDR2 FYNNEI. The CDR3 DNA follows: TGTGCCAGCAGGGAGGCCGCCGGGCTCAGAAATCAGCCCCAGCATTTT. Amino acid sequence: CASREAAGLRNQPQHF.

Written as DNA, the CDR3 is TGTGCCAGCAGCGTAGTGTTAGCGGGAGGGCGAGAGACCCAGTACTTC. It yields the protein CASSVVLAGGRETQYF. The chain combines TRBV9 with TRBJ2-5; 11 bases are a match to TRBD2. The CDR3 extends over 16 amino acids. The V gene's germline CDR1 is SGDLS and CDR2 YYNGEE. Trimming took 0 bases from V and 4 from J; bases not matched to a gene: 5. The full variable domain, with the rest looked up from reference TRBV9 and TRBJ2-5, is DSGVTQTPKHLITATGQRVTLRCSPRSGDLSVYWYQQSLDQGLQFLIQYYNGEERAKGNILERFSAQQFPDLHSELNLSSLELGDSALYFCASSVVLAGGRETQYFGPGTRLLVL.